This passage covers 11 T cell receptor beta chains from one sample sequenced in a study of T cells after yellow fever vaccination. TCRdb reprocessed the 5' RACE reads with MiXCR, giving one entry per CDR3 protein. The repertoire holds some 560,000 distinct CDR3 sequences, with 15% to 20% as singletons. This sample comprised PBMCs, obtained 15 days after the yellow fever booster vaccination. These receptors were taken from a man younger than 40 who received the YFV17D yellow fever vaccine.

This clonotype was detected a few times. The rearrangement joins TRBV11-2 to TRBJ1-6, with D hard to call. Looked up from germline, CDR1 is SGHAT and CDR2 is FQNNGV. The CDR3 has 14 amino acids. The ends were cut back, 1 base at V and 5 bases at J, with 6 bases in the middle. This CDR3 is CASSLVADNSPLHF. The CDR3 nucleotides read TGTGCCAGCAGCTTAGTCGCGGATAATTCACCCCTCCACTTT.

This clonotype was observed a handful of times. V and J are TRBV20-1 and TRBJ2-5; D gene ambiguous. V lost 3 bases and J lost 1, with 6 bases in between. CDR3 length equals 12 residues. Germline loops: CDR1 DFQATT, CDR2 SNEGSKA (reference sequence). CDR3 in DNA: TGCAGTGCTAGGAGAGCCCAAGAGACCCAGTACTTC. Its translation is CSARRAQETQYF.

This clonotype showed up just a few times. CDR3 in DNA: TGTGCCAGCCGGCGGCGGGAGGGGACAAATGAGCAGTTCTTC. It specifies CASRRREGTNEQFF. This chain uses TRBV28 with TRBJ2-1; 9 bases agree with TRBD2. V lost 8 bases and J lost 7; bases outside the gene matches: 9. Per germline, CDR1 MDHEN and CDR2 SYDVKM. The CDR3 contains 14 residues.

The CDR3 nucleotides read TGTGCCAGCAGCCAAGTCCCGGATTCACCCCTCCACTTT. Residues: CASSQVPDSPLHF. The V gene is TRBV3-1, the J gene TRBJ1-6; the D is unclear. Trimming shortened V by 1 base and J by 8 bases, and 6 bases separated the two germline ends. Germline CDR1 LGHDT, CDR2 YNNKEL (reference sequence). The CDR3 sequence is 13 residues long.

The rearrangement links TRBV5-5 to TRBJ2-5, with TRBD1 matching over 8 bases. J was trimmed by 4 bases and V by 4 bases; bases with no gene match: 9. This CDR3 region has 15 residues. The V gene's germline CDR1 is SGHKS and CDR2 YYEKEE (reference sequence). CDR3 nucleotide sequence: TGTGCCAGCAGCATAGGGACAGGTGGTGTAGAGACCCAGTACTTC. This codes for CASSIGTGGVETQYF.

CDR3 DNA: TGTGCCAGCACCTCCGGGGGGGACACCGGGGAGCTGTTTTTT. It encodes CASTSGGDTGELFF. This sequence joins TRBV12-3 or TRBV12-4 and TRBJ2-2; TRBD2 matches 8 bases. This CDR3 has 14 amino acids. Losses at the gene ends were 7 bases for V and 3 bases for J; bases not matched to a gene: 4.

This clonotype was observed a few times. V and J are TRBV3-1 and TRBJ1-6; D is unresolved. V gave up 1 base and J gave up 3 bases, with 4 bases separating them. Germline V gene sequence: CDR1 LGHDT, CDR2 YNNKEL (reference sequence). The CDR3 is 14 residues long. The CDR3 sequence is CASSQVIYNSPLHF. The CDR3 DNA reads as TGTGCCAGCAGCCAAGTAATCTATAATTCACCCCTCCACTTT.

This clonotype has only a few counts. The V call is TRBV10-2, the J call TRBJ2-1; TRBD2 aligns across 13 bases. The CDR3 extends over 14 amino acids. With V trimmed by 7 bases and J by 7 bases, 4 bases remained unmatched. The germline V gene has CDR1 WSHSY and CDR2 SAAADI. DNA of the CDR3: TGCGCCAGCACCGGACTAGCGGGAGATAATGAGCAGTTCTTC. It specifies CASTGLAGDNEQFF.

This rearrangement joins TRBV15 to TRBJ2-1, with unresolved D. Germline V lookup: CDR1 LNHNV, CDR2 YYDKDF (reference sequence). The CDR3 consists of 15 residues. Between the trimmed V and J ends, which lost 0 bases and 9 bases, there was a span of 15 bases. The CDR3: CATSRDRGVVGEQFF. CDR3 DNA: TGTGCCACCAGCAGAGATCGAGGAGTAGTCGGTGAGCAGTTCTTC.

The V and J genes are TRBV4-3 and TRBJ2-1; D tentatively reads TRBD1 or TRBD2 (5 bases each). The V end lost 2 bases, the J end lost 7 bases, and 12 bases lay between the germline ends. The CDR3 runs 14 residues. Germline-derived CDR1 and CDR2 are LGHNA and YSLEER. CDR3 sequence (DNA): TGCGCCAGCAGCCAACGTTCAGGGAGTAATGAGCAGTTCTTC. This codes for CASSQRSGSNEQFF.

This clonotype occurred a few times. The rearrangement uses TRBV12-3 or TRBV12-4 and TRBJ2-1, with 9 bases lining up with TRBD2. This CDR3 contains 15 residues. V shed 7 bases, J shed 8 bases, and the junction held 12 bases outside the gene matches. Here the CDR3 reads CASKPGLALSDEQFF. The CDR3, as DNA: TGTGCCAGCAAACCGGGACTAGCCCTTTCCGATGAGCAGTTCTTC.